These 4 T cell receptor beta chains were all obtained from the same sample, sequenced in a study of CD4 T cells in relation to SARS-CoV-2 and coronaviruses. Repertoires were generated with immunoSEQ multiplex PCR, while TCRdb's copy carries only in-frame clones and drops some. Of around 18,000 clones listed, about 80% are singletons. CD4+ T cells from unexposed donors were obtained before the COVID-19 pandemic (2011-2018). The cells were cultured for roughly 11 days before CD4+ T cells were isolated. Their specific antigens are unknown. Sequences were obtained from CD4+ T cells from PBMCs, cultured in vitro. The receptor source for this set is a human donor in good health.

The chain is built from TRBV7-9 and TRBJ2-1; possibly TRBD2 for D (6 bases). The CDR3 is 15 residues long. V lost 6 bases, J lost 2 bases, and 14 bases lay in between. CDR1 SEHNR and CDR2 FQNEAQ come from the germline V gene (reference sequence). CDR3 nucleotides: TGTGCCAGCAGGCAGATTGGCGGGACCTACAATGAGCAGTTCTTC. Translated, it gives CASRQIGGTYNEQFF.

The chain employs TRBV30 and TRBJ2-7, with TRBD1 matching over 8 bases. Germline-derived CDR1 and CDR2 are GTSNPN and SVGIG (reference sequence). CDR3 length: 14 amino acids. J gave up 4 bases and V 4 bases, and 9 bases lay outside the gene matches. This CDR3 is CAWKRGRGLYEQYF. CDR3 DNA sequence: TGTGCCTGGAAACGGGGCAGGGGGCTGTACGAGCAGTACTTC.

The CDR3 region is CATGTFANTGELFF. In DNA form, the CDR3 reads TGTGCCACCGGGACCTTCGCGAACACCGGGGAGCTGTTTTTT. The J gene is TRBJ2-2, the V gene TRBV7-2; D is possibly TRBD1 or TRBD2 (5 bases each). Looked up from germline, CDR1 is SGHTA and CDR2 is FQGNSA. V was clipped by 10 bases and J by 0 bases, with 12 bases between them. The CDR3 loop spans 14 amino acids.

The CDR3 reads CASSMKLLGYGYTF. In nucleotides, the CDR3 is TGTGCCAGTAGTATGAAACTACTCGGCTATGGCTACACCTTC. The rearrangement uses TRBV19 and TRBJ1-2, with unresolved D. This CDR3 has 14 residues. V was trimmed by 3 bases and J by 4 bases, leaving 12 bases between them. Germline V gene sequence: CDR1 LNHDA, CDR2 SQIVND (reference sequence).